This T cell receptor (beta chain) appears in the sequencing data of a study of OX40 agonist ivuxolimab in advanced cancers. Germline V gene data show CDR1 as KGHSH and CDR2 as LQKENI. The CDR3 totals 13 residues. Trimming pared 2 bases from V and 2 bases from J, leaving 7 bases between. In regard to this clone: As yet, its antigen is unknown.

Some clones are missing from TCRdb's copy, which holds only in-frame ones; the method was immunoSEQ multiplex PCR. This table holds about 75,000 clones, roughly nine tenths found once. General observations from the study: In the expanded peripheral T cells, antigen specificity was never determined.

The cohort excluded patients with autoimmune disease history or systemic immunosuppression. V is TRBV18 and J is TRBJ2-7; no clear D. This receptor was obtained from an adult with an advanced solid tumor such as melanoma, head and neck, liver or kidney cancer. The sequencing here drew on CD4+ or CD8+ T cells sorted from blood, taken in a trial of the OX40 agonist ivuxolimab. The CDR3 DNA sequence: TGTGCCAGCTCACCAGATGAAACCTACGAGCAGTACTTC. Translating it yields CASSPDETYEQYF.